The 18 T cell receptor beta chains given below trace back to one sample, sequenced in a study of cytomegalovirus exposure and HLA in healthy donors. This PCR relied on a set of 60 Vbeta primers and 13 Jbeta primers. Clones were sequenced by immunoSEQ multiplex PCR, and TCRdb holds only the in-frame ones, with some missing. The table includes fewer than 200,000 clones, under 9.5% detected once. Material: PBMCs. The receptors here all came from a young woman in good health and CMV-seropositive.

This clone was seen a handful of times. The chain employs TRBV4-1 and TRBJ2-1, with D uncertain. The CDR3 loop spans 16 amino acids. Germline assignment: CDR1 MGHRA and CDR2 YSYEKL. V dropped 4 bases and J dropped 0 bases, with 13 bases sitting between them. CDR3 in amino acids: CASSPLGSSSYNEQFF. In DNA form, the CDR3 reads TGCGCCAGCAGCCCCCTAGGCAGCAGCTCCTACAATGAGCAGTTCTTC.

This chain joins TRBV9 and TRBJ1-4, with a weak D call TRBD1 (5 bases). Deletions cut 1 base from V and 3 bases from J, with 10 bases between. The germline V gene has CDR1 SGDLS and CDR2 YYNGEE. This CDR3 is 15 amino acids long. CDR3 DNA: TGTGCCAGCAGCGTACAGGGTGTCCCTAATGAAAAACTGTTTTTT. Encoded protein: CASSVQGVPNEKLFF.

This rearrangement joins TRBV21-1 to TRBJ1-4; the D segment call TRBD1 is taken from the table without a DNA check. TRBV21-1 represents a pseudogene. The CDR3 is 13 amino acids. The CDR3 nucleotides are TGTGCCAGCAGCAGAGGACAGGTGGAAAAACTGTTTTTT. It yields the protein CASSRGQVEKLFF.

The V gene is TRBV7-3, the J gene TRBJ1-2, with D hard to call. Trimming removed 5 bases from V and 3 bases from J, with 10 bases in between. The CDR3 has 13 amino acids. Germline CDR1 and CDR2: SGHTA and FQGTGA. The CDR3 here is CASSEGSDYGYTF. The DNA of the CDR3 is TGTGCCAGCAGCGAGGGCAGCGACTATGGCTACACCTTC. Variable domain in full (rest from reference TRBV7-3 and TRBJ1-2): GAGVSQTPSNKVTEKGKYVELRCDPISGHTALYWYRQSLGQGPEFLIYFQGTGAADDSGLPNDRFFAVRPEGSVSTLKIQRTERGDSAVYLCASSEGSDYGYTFGSGTRLTVV.

The chain joins TRBV13 to TRBJ2-1; the D gene is possibly TRBD1 (6 bases). Germline CDR1 PRHDT, CDR2 FYEKMQ (reference sequence). V was shortened by 5 bases and J by 10 bases, with 21 bases between the two germline ends. This CDR3 contains 15 residues. The CDR3: CASSPRGLQGREQFF. CDR3 nucleotide sequence: TGTGCCAGCAGCCCTAGGGGCTTACAGGGAAGGGAGCAGTTCTTC.

The chain is built from TRBV2 and TRBJ1-3; D might be TRBD1 (5 bases). Germline V CDR1 and CDR2: SNHLY, FYNNEI. V lost 4 bases to trimming and J lost 2 bases, with 12 bases between them. The CDR3 has 15 amino acids. In DNA form, the CDR3 reads TGTGCCAGCAGTGTAGGAACAGGTGCTGGAAACACCATATATTTT. As protein: CASSVGTGAGNTIYF.

A few counts support this clone. This rearrangement joins TRBV5-4 to TRBJ2-1, with 10 bases aligning to TRBD2. J was trimmed by 10 bases and V by 0 bases; bases with no gene match: 7. This CDR3 region has 15 residues. Germline V CDR1 and CDR2: SGHNT, YYREEE (reference sequence). The chain's CDR3 is CASSLELAGSPEQFF. Written as DNA, the CDR3 is TGTGCCAGCAGCTTGGAACTAGCGGGATCGCCCGAGCAGTTCTTC.

As regards this clone: The conserved closing phenylalanine or tryptophan is absent in this CDR3, likely reflecting a read error. This chain connects TRBV6-6 to TRBJ1-3; 8 bases align to TRBD1. J lost 3 bases, V lost 4 bases, and 8 bases had no gene match. Per germline, CDR1 MNHNY and CDR2 SVGAGI (reference sequence). There are 16 residues in the CDR3. The CDR3 DNA reads TGTGCCAGCAGTTTAGCCCCCGACAGGGGTGGAAACACCATATATGTT. It specifies CASSLAPDRGGNTIYV.

The chain joins TRBV5-4 to TRBJ2-7; a weak D match, TRBD2 (5 bases). Per the germline V gene, CDR1 is SGHNT and CDR2 is YYREEE (reference sequence). The CDR3 is 15 amino acids. V gave up 4 bases and J gave up 7 bases, with 21 bases separating them. CDR3: CASSPASGNSGEQYF. The CDR3 region has the DNA TGTGCCAGCAGCCCCGCCTCCGGGAACTCTGGGGAGCAGTACTTC.

This clone occurred a few times. V and J are TRBV5-6 and TRBJ2-2; the match to TRBD1 covers 7 bases. Germline loops: CDR1 SGHDT, CDR2 YYEEEE. V lost 4 bases to trimming and J lost 4 bases; unmatched junction nucleotides: 13. CDR3 length: 17 residues. This CDR3 reads CASSHPTGVPGTGELFF. CDR3 nucleotides: TGTGCCAGCAGCCATCCAACAGGGGTTCCGGGCACCGGGGAGCTGTTTTTT.

The sample holds a few counts of this clone. This sequence joins TRBV7-9 and TRBJ1-4; TRBD1 might be the D (6 bases). The germline V gene has CDR1 SEHNR and CDR2 FQNEAQ (reference sequence). V lost 7 bases, J lost 8 bases, and 23 bases lay in between. The CDR3 runs to 16 residues. The CDR3 reads CASISYPGRGSEKLFF. CDR3 bases: TGTGCCAGCATTTCCTACCCCGGGAGGGGGAGCGAAAAACTGTTTTTT.

In this sample, this clone turned up a few times. The rearrangement links TRBV27 to TRBJ2-7, with 9 bases fitting TRBD2. CDR3 length equals 15 residues. V shed 1 base, J shed 7 bases, and the junction held 8 bases outside the gene matches. Looked up from germline, CDR1 is MNHEY and CDR2 is SMNVEV (reference sequence). CDR3 nucleotides: TGTGCCAGCAGTTTATTGGCGGGAGGGCCTCGAGAGCAGTACTTC. The encoded protein is CASSLLAGGPREQYF.

This clone was seen a handful of times. J is TRBJ2-7 and V is TRBV29-1; 11 bases map to TRBD2. This CDR3 has 15 amino acids. The trim removed 8 bases at V and 2 bases at J, leaving 11 bases unmatched. Per the germline V gene, CDR1 is SQVTM and CDR2 is ANQGSEA. The CDR3 loop reads CSIPSFSGRAYEQYF. The CDR3 DNA sequence: TGCAGCATCCCTTCCTTTAGCGGGAGGGCCTACGAGCAGTACTTC.

The sample holds a few counts of this clone. J is TRBJ2-7 and V is TRBV7-9; TRBD2 matches 13 bases. The CDR3 runs 15 residues. V lost 4 bases, J lost 3 bases, and 3 bases stayed unmatched. CDR1 is SEHNR, CDR2 FQNEAQ, per germline (reference sequence). Written as DNA, the CDR3 is TGTGCCAGCAGCTCTGGGACTAGCGGGGACTACGAGCAGTACTTC. Translating gives CASSSGTSGDYEQYF.

This clone has more than one count but fewer than ten. The chain joins TRBV29-1 to TRBJ2-5; 7 bases line up with TRBD1. Germline CDR1 SQVTM, CDR2 ANQGSEA. After removal of 0 bases from V and 3 bases from J, the junction contained 7 bases not matched to a gene. CDR3 length: 15 amino acids. CDR3 DNA: TGCAGCGTTGAAGATATACAGGGGACGAAAGAGACCCAGTACTTC. It is translated as CSVEDIQGTKETQYF.

This chain links TRBV4-1 with TRBJ2-7, with 10 positions matching TRBD2. J gave up 2 bases and V 3 bases, and 7 bases lay outside the gene matches. In germline, CDR1 is MGHRA, CDR2 YSYEKL. The length of the CDR3 is 16 residues. The CDR3: CASSQFLAGAAYEQYF. In DNA form, the CDR3 reads TGCGCCAGCAGCCAGTTCCTAGCGGGAGCCGCCTACGAGCAGTACTTC.

This clone has more than one count but fewer than ten. The rearrangement uses TRBV7-2 and TRBJ2-1, with 9 bases matching TRBD2. V dropped 2 bases and J dropped 7; count of bases not matched to a gene: 6. CDR1 SGHTA and CDR2 FQGNSA come from the germline V gene. The CDR3 is made up of 15 amino acids. In nucleotides, the CDR3 is TGTGCCAGCAGCTTACTAGCGGGAAGAGGGAATGAGCAGTTCTTC. Translated, it gives CASSLLAGRGNEQFF. Full variable domain (rest looked up from reference TRBV7-2 and TRBJ2-1): GAGVSQSPSNKVTEKGKDVELRCDPISGHTALYWYRQSLGQGLEFLIYFQGNSAPDKSGLPSDRFSAERTGGSVSTLTIQRTQQEDSAVYLCASSLLAGRGNEQFFGPGTRLTVL.

The CDR3 DNA reads as TGTGCCAGCAGCTCGAAGACAGGGGCCACAGATACGCAGTATTTT. It specifies CASSSKTGATDTQYF. The chain uses TRBV5-4 and TRBJ2-3, with 8 bases fitting TRBD1. The V and J ends lost 3 bases and 2 bases, in that order; junction bases with no gene match: 5. Per germline, CDR1 SGHNT and CDR2 YYREEE (reference sequence). The CDR3 runs to 15 residues.